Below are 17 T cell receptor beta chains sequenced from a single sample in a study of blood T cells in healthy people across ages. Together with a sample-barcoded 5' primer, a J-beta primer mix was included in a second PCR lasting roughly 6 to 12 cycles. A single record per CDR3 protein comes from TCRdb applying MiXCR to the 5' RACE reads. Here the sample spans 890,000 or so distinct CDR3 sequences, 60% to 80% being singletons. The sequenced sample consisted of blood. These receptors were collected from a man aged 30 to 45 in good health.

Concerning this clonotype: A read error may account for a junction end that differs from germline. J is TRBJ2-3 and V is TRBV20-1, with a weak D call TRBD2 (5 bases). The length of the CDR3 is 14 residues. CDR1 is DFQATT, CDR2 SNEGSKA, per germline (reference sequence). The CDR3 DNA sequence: TGCAGCGCTATCACCGGGGTCAGCACAGATACGCAGTATTTT. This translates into CSAITGVSTDTQYF.

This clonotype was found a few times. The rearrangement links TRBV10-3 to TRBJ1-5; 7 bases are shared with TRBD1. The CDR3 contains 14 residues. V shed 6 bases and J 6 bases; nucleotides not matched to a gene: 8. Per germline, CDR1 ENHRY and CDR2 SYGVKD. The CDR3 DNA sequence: TGTGCCATCAGGGGGGACAGCCAAGGTCAGCCCCAGCATTTT. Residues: CAIRGDSQGQPQHF.

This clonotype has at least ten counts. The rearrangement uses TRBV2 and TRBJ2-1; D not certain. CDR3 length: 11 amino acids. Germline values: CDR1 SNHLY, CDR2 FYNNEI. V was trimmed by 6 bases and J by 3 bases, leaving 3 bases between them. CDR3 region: CASRNYNEQFF. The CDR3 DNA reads TGTGCCAGCAGAAACTACAATGAGCAGTTCTTC.

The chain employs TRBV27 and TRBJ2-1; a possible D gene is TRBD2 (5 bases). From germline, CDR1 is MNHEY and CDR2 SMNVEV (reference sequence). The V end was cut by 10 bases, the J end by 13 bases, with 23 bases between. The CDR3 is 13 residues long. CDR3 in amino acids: CAISRPGLETQFF. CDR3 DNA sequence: TGTGCCATAAGCAGACCGGGGTTGGAGACCCAGTTCTTC.

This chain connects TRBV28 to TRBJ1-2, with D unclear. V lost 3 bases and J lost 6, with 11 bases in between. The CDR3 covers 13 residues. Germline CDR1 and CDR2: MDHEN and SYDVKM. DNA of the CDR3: TGTGCCAGCAGTTTCTTGCATGTGGATGGCTACACCTTC. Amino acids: CASSFLHVDGYTF.

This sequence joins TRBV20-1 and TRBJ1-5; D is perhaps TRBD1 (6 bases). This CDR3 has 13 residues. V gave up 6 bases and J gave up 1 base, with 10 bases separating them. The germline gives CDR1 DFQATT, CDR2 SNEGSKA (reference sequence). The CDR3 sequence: CSARTVSNQPQHF. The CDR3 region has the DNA TGCAGTGCACGGACAGTCAGCAATCAGCCCCAGCATTTT.

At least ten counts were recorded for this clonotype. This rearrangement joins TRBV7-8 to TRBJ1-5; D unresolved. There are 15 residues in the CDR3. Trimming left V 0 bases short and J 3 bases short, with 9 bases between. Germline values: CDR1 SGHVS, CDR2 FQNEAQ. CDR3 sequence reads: CASSLAGEVNQPQHF. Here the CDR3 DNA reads TGTGCCAGCAGCTTAGCCGGGGAAGTCAATCAGCCCCAGCATTTT.

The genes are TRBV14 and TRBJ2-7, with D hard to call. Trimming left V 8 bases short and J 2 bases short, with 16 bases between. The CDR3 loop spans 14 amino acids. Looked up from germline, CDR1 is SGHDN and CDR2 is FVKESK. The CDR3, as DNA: TGTGCCAGCGGCCTCGGAGCGTTACCCTACGAGCAGTACTTC. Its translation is CASGLGALPYEQYF. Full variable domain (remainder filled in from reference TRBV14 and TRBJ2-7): EAGVTQFPSHSVIEKGQTVTLRCDPISGHDNLYWYRRVMGKEIKFLLHFVKESKQDESGMPNNRFLAERTGGTYSTLKVQPAELEDSGVYFCASGLGALPYEQYFGPGTRLTVT.

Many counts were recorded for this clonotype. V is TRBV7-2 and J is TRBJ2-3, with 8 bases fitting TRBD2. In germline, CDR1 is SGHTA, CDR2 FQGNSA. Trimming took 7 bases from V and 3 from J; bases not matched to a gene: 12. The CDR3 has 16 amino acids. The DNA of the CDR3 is TGTGCCAGCACCCCCAATGCCGGGGGGGTAACAGATACGCAGTATTTT. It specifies CASTPNAGGVTDTQYF.

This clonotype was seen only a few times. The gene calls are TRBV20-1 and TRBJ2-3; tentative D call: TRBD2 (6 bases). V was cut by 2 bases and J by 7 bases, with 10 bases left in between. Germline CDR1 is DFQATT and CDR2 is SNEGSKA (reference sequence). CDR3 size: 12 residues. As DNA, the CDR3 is TGCAGTGCTAGATCGGGGGTCCATACGCAGTATTTT. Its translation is CSARSGVHTQYF.

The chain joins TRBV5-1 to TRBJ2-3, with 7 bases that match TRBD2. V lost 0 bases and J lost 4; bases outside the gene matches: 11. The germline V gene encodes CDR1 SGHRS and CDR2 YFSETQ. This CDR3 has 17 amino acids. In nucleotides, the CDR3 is TGCGCCAGCAGCTTGGGTCTGGTGGGGGGGGTATCAGATACGCAGTATTTT. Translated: CASSLGLVGGVSDTQYF.

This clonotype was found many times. The CDR3 reads CASSSRTGREQYF. The DNA of the CDR3 is TGTGCCAGCAGTTCAAGGACAGGTCGAGAGCAGTACTTC. This chain links TRBV25-1 with TRBJ2-4; TRBD1 matches 7 bases. Germline CDR1 and CDR2: MGHDK and SYGVNS. The CDR3 has 13 residues. J lost 13 bases, V lost 5 bases, and 11 bases had no gene match.

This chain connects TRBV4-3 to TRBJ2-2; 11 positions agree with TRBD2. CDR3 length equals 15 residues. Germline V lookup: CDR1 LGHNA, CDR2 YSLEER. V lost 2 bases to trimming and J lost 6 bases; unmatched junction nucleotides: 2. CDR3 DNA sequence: TGCGCCAGCAGCCAATTAGCGGGGGGGGCCGGGGAGCTGTTTTTT. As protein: CASSQLAGGAGELFF.

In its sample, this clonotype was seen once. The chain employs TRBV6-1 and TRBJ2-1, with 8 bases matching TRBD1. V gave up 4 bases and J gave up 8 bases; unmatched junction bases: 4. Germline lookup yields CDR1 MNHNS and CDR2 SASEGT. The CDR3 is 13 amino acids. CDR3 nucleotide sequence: TGTGCCAGCAGTGGGACAGGGTGGGATGAGCAGTTCTTC. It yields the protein CASSGTGWDEQFF.

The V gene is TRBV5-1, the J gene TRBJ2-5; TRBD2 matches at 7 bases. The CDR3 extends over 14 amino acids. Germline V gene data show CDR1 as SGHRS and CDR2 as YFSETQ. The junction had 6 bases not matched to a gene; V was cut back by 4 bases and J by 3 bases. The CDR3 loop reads CASSPGLGEETQYF. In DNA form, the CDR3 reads TGCGCCAGCAGCCCCGGACTAGGAGAAGAGACCCAGTACTTC. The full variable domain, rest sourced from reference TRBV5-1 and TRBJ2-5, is KAGVTQTPRYLIKTRGQQVTLSCSPISGHRSVSWYQQTPGQGLQFLFEYFSETQRNKGNFPGRFSGRQFSNSRSEMNVSTLELGDSALYLCASSPGLGEETQYFGPGTRLLVL.

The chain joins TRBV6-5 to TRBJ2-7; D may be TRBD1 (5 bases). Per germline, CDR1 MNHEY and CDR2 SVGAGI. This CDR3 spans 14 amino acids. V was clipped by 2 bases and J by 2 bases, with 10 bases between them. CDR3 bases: TGTGCCAGCAGTTACGTCCTAGGGGCCTACGAGCAGTACTTC. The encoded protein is CASSYVLGAYEQYF.

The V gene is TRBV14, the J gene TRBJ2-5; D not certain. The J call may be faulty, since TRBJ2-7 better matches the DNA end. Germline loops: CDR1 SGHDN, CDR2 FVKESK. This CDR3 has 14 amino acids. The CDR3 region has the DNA TGTGCCAGCAGCCAGCTGGGCCCCTTTTACGAGCAGTACTTC. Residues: CASSQLGPFYEQYF.